These 8 T cell receptor beta chains originate from one sample sequenced in a study of a mutant IDH1 vaccine in newly diagnosed glioma. The antigens these receptors bind are not known. Sequencing used immunoSEQ multiplex PCR; TCRdb keeps in-frame clones, though not all of them. The sample consists of approximately 60,000 clones, roughly nine tenths of them appearing once. As to time point: week 35, safety follow-up. Every vaccine dose comprised 300 ug of mutant IDH1 20-mer peptide plus topical imiquimod. The material was PBMCs, obtained from a glioma patient whose treatment included an IDH1 peptide vaccine. The receptors derive from a man aged 40-49 years with glioma.

This clone was seen a single time. The V call is TRBV7-2, the J call TRBJ2-2, with D possibly TRBD2 on 5 matching bases. The CDR3 loop spans 16 amino acids. Germline CDR1 is SGHTA and CDR2 is FQGNSA. V was trimmed by 0 bases and J by 0 bases, leaving 8 bases between them. The CDR3 region has the DNA TGTGCCAGCAGCTTAGCTCATAGCGCGAACACCGGGGAGCTGTTTTTT. Protein product: CASSLAHSANTGELFF. Looking up the rest from reference TRBV7-2 and TRBJ2-2 gives the full variable domain: GAGVSQSPSNKVTEKGKDVELRCDPISGHTALYWYRQSLGQGLEFLIYFQGNSAPDKSGLPSDRFSAERTGGSVSTLTIQRTQQEDSAVYLCASSLAHSANTGELFFGEGSRLTVL.

CDR3 region: CAGGQGTNYGYTF. The CDR3 region has the DNA TGTGCCGGGGGGCAGGGGACGAACTATGGCTACACCTTC. The chain has TRBV6-1 and TRBJ1-2; D is possibly TRBD1 (6 bases). Trimming pared 11 bases from V and 2 bases from J, leaving 15 bases between. The CDR3 has 13 amino acids. Germline assignment: CDR1 MNHNS and CDR2 SASEGT.

V usage is TRBV6-5 and J usage is TRBJ1-1, with D unclear. V lost 7 bases, J lost 8 bases, and 14 bases lay in between. The V gene's germline CDR1 is MNHEY and CDR2 SVGAGI. The CDR3 contains 12 residues. The CDR3 bases are TGTGCCAGCACCGCGGCCGGGCGGGAAGCTTTCTTT. Translated: CASTAAGREAFF.

This sequence joins TRBV14 and TRBJ2-3; D might be TRBD2 (6 bases). V was shortened by 0 bases and J by 10 bases, with 14 bases between the two germline ends. CDR3 size: 14 residues. Looked up from germline, CDR1 is SGHDN and CDR2 is FVKESK. The CDR3: CASSQEIKGGPQYF. CDR3 DNA: TGTGCCAGCAGCCAAGAAATTAAGGGAGGCCCGCAGTATTTT. The complete variable domain, with remaining parts taken from reference TRBV14 and TRBJ2-3, reads EAGVTQFPSHSVIEKGQTVTLRCDPISGHDNLYWYRRVMGKEIKFLLHFVKESKQDESGMPNNRFLAERTGGTYSTLKVQPAELEDSGVYFCASSQEIKGGPQYFGPGTRLTVL.

V gene TRBV5-6 combines with J gene TRBJ2-3; either TRBD1 or TRBD2 may supply D (6 bases each). CDR3 size: 15 residues. CDR1 and CDR2 from the germline V gene are SGHDT and YYEEEE. V lost 6 bases and J lost 2, with 16 bases in between. CDR3 nucleotides: TGTGCCAGCATCGGATGGGGGGCGCCCACAGATACGCAGTATTTT. It yields the protein CASIGWGAPTDTQYF.

V and J are TRBV19 and TRBJ1-1; weak D call: TRBD1 (5 bases). Germline CDR1 reads LNHDA; CDR2 reads SQIVND (reference sequence). The CDR3 extends over 11 amino acids. V dropped 3 bases and J dropped 8 bases, with 7 bases sitting between them. The CDR3 here is CASSIRGEAFF. CDR3 DNA: TGTGCCAGTAGTATTAGGGGCGAAGCTTTCTTT.

The chain joins TRBV6-4 to TRBJ1-2; D not certain. The V and J ends lost 3 bases and 0 bases respectively, with 8 bases between them. Germline-derived CDR1 and CDR2 are MRHNA and SNTAGT. The CDR3 has 14 amino acids. The CDR3 sequence: CASSESPSNYGYTF. The DNA of the CDR3 is TGTGCCAGCAGTGAGTCACCTTCTAACTATGGCTACACCTTC.

The rearrangement joins TRBV7-3 to TRBJ2-1; D is undetermined. Trimming removed 3 bases from V and 0 bases from J, with 12 bases in between. CDR1 and CDR2 from the germline V gene are SGHTA and FQGTGA. CDR3 length: 16 residues. Here the CDR3 reads CASSFRPTNSYNEQFF. The CDR3 DNA sequence: TGTGCCAGCAGCTTCCGCCCCACAAACTCCTACAATGAGCAGTTCTTC.